Shown below are 32 T cell receptor beta chains from a single sample sequenced in a study of blood T cell repertoires in COVID-19. Assay: immunoSEQ multiplex PCR; the TCRdb copy retains only in-frame clones and omits some. The data show about 670,000 clones, about nine tenths seen once. Sequencing was performed on peripheral blood. These receptors originate from a woman aged 18-29 years with acute or convalescent COVID-19.

This clone was detected a few times. The chain has TRBV27 and TRBJ1-5; possible D gene TRBD1, 6 bases. The CDR3 contains 15 residues. V was pared by 4 bases and J by 0 bases, with 10 bases between. The germline V gene encodes CDR1 MNHEY and CDR2 SMNVEV (reference sequence). The CDR3 loop is CASSWTVPSNQPQHF. DNA for the CDR3: TGTGCCAGCAGTTGGACAGTACCTAGCAATCAGCCCCAGCATTTT.

The rearrangement joins TRBV5-4 to TRBJ1-2; D uncertain. This CDR3 comprises 14 residues. Trimming pared 3 bases from V and 0 bases from J, leaving 9 bases between. In germline, CDR1 is SGHNT, CDR2 YYREEE (reference sequence). CDR3 sequence (DNA): TGTGCCAGCAGCTCCGCAAGAGCTAACTATGGCTACACCTTC. Its protein is CASSSARANYGYTF.

The chain recombines TRBV30 with TRBJ1-2, with 7 bases identical to TRBD1. After removal of 2 bases from V and 0 bases from J, the junction contained 6 bases not matched to a gene. Germline V gene data show CDR1 as GTSNPN and CDR2 as SVGIG (reference sequence). The CDR3 totals 15 residues. In nucleotides, the CDR3 is TGTGCCTGGAGTTTGAAGGGGGCTGCTAACTATGGCTACACCTTC. The encoded protein is CAWSLKGAANYGYTF. The full variable domain, rest sourced from reference TRBV30 and TRBJ1-2, is SQTIHQWPATLVQPVGSPLSLECTVEGTSNPNLYWYRQAAGRGLQLLFYSVGIGQISSEVPQNLSASRPQDRQFILSSKKLLLSDSGFYLCAWSLKGAANYGYTFGSGTRLTVV.

The V and J genes are TRBV5-1 and TRBJ2-7; tentatively, D is TRBD1 (5 bases). The CDR3 extends over 17 amino acids. The germline V gene has CDR1 SGHRS and CDR2 YFSETQ. Trimming left V 0 bases short and J 3 bases short, with 19 bases between. This chain's CDR3 is CASSLETWPDRHYEQYF. The DNA for the CDR3 is TGCGCCAGCAGCTTGGAGACCTGGCCCGACAGACACTACGAGCAGTACTTC.

This clone was recorded once. This chain links TRBV15 with TRBJ2-2, with a weak D call TRBD1 (6 bases). Trimming left V 0 bases short and J 4 bases short, with 18 bases between. CDR3 length: 18 amino acids. Germline V CDR1 and CDR2: LNHNV, YYDKDF (reference sequence). DNA of the CDR3: TGTGCCACCAGCAGAGATGTCGGGGCAGGGGTAGCCACCGGGGAGCTGTTTTTT. Translation gives CATSRDVGAGVATGELFF.

This sequence joins TRBV15 and TRBJ1-2; D is unclear. The CDR3 has 14 residues. With 4 bases removed from V and 8 bases from J, the gap between germline ends came to 17 bases. Germline V CDR1 and CDR2: LNHNV, YYDKDF (reference sequence). The CDR3 region has the DNA TGTGCCACCAGCACCGTGGAGGGTTTCTGGGGCTACACCTTC. Protein: CATSTVEGFWGYTF.

This CDR3 reads CASSSRDSRNTEAFF. In DNA, the CDR3 is TGTGCCAGCAGCTCAAGGGACAGCCGGAACACTGAAGCTTTCTTT. This chain links TRBV7-9 with TRBJ1-1, with 7 bases aligning to TRBD1. There are 15 residues in the CDR3. Germline assignment: CDR1 SEHNR and CDR2 FQNEAQ (reference sequence). With 4 bases clipped from V and 1 base from J, the junction kept 6 bases outside the gene matches.

The chain is built from TRBV13 and TRBJ1-2; D may be TRBD1 (6 bases). The CDR3 runs 15 residues. V was trimmed by 5 bases and J by 1 base, leaving 14 bases between them. CDR1 and CDR2 (germline): PRHDT, FYEKMQ (reference sequence). The CDR3 loop is CASSEGQYLNYGYTF. CDR3 DNA: TGTGCCAGCAGCGAAGGACAGTACCTTAACTATGGCTACACCTTC.

V is TRBV13 and J is TRBJ2-2; 11 bases map to TRBD2. The CDR3 is 16 residues long. The V segment lost 4 bases and the J segment 5 bases; nucleotides outside the gene matches: 6. The V gene's germline CDR1 is PRHDT and CDR2 FYEKMQ (reference sequence). The CDR3 is CASSYSGTSGTGELFF. The CDR3 region has the DNA TGTGCCAGCAGCTACTCCGGGACTAGCGGAACCGGGGAGCTGTTTTTT.

The J gene is TRBJ2-1, the V gene TRBV11-2, with 13 positions matching TRBD2. Germline trimming cut 4 bases from V and 0 bases from J; bases unmatched to any gene: 9. This CDR3 has 19 residues. From germline, CDR1 is SGHAT and CDR2 FQNNGV. Here the CDR3 reads CASSSGLAGTQLSYNEQFF. Written as DNA, the CDR3 is TGTGCCAGCAGCTCGGGACTAGCGGGGACCCAACTCTCCTACAATGAGCAGTTCTTC.

This clone occurred a few times. The sample has other DNA sequences that encode this CDR3 too. This rearrangement joins TRBV12-3 or TRBV12-4 to TRBJ1-1; D call uncertain. V lost 5 bases and J 1 base, leaving 8 bases between the germline ends. The CDR3 sequence is 13 residues long. The CDR3 sequence: CASSPTGNTEAFF. CDR3 nucleotide sequence: TGTGCCAGCAGTCCTACGGGGAACACTGAAGCTTTCTTT.

The rearrangement links TRBV19 to TRBJ1-3; TRBD1 aligns across 11 bases. V trimming: 8 bases; J trimming: 6 bases; junction bases outside the gene matches: 6. This CDR3 has 14 amino acids. Germline values: CDR1 LNHDA, CDR2 SQIVND (reference sequence). The CDR3 bases are TGTGCCAGTGCTGGGACAGGGGGGGCAAACACCATATATTTT. Amino acid sequence: CASAGTGGANTIYF.

The chain is built from TRBV5-1 and TRBJ1-1; TRBD1 matches 9 bases. The CDR3 contains 18 residues. V shed 1 base and J 4 bases; nucleotides not matched to a gene: 14. From germline, CDR1 is SGHRS and CDR2 YFSETQ. The CDR3 sequence: CASSLTGGVIIEFTEAFF. DNA for the CDR3: TGCGCCAGCAGCTTGACAGGGGGCGTGATAATAGAGTTCACTGAAGCTTTCTTT.

This clone was picked up a small number of times. The V gene is TRBV6-1, the J gene TRBJ2-1, with D tentatively TRBD2 (7 bases). This CDR3 has 15 residues. Germline V CDR1 and CDR2: MNHNS, SASEGT. V lost 0 bases, J lost 4 bases, and 10 bases lay in between. CDR3 loop: CASSEARGPYNEQFF. The CDR3 bases are TGTGCCAGCAGTGAAGCGCGGGGGCCGTACAATGAGCAGTTCTTC.

The V and J genes are TRBV13 and TRBJ2-3; TRBD2 matches at 13 bases. V was pared by 5 bases and J by 3 bases, with 11 bases of the junction left unmatched. Germline loops: CDR1 PRHDT, CDR2 FYEKMQ (reference sequence). The CDR3 covers 18 residues. The CDR3 loop is CASSARLAGGGRTDTQYF. CDR3 nucleotides: TGTGCCAGCAGCGCCCGACTAGCGGGGGGCGGCCGGACAGATACGCAGTATTTT.

The rearrangement uses TRBV18 and TRBJ1-3; TRBD1 matches 8 bases. V lost 4 bases, J lost 3 bases, and 8 bases stayed unmatched. CDR3 length equals 16 residues. The germline V gene has CDR1 KGHSH and CDR2 LQKENI. The CDR3 DNA reads as TGTGCCAGCTCACTTGGGACAGGCCGAAATGGAAACACCATATATTTT. The encoded protein is CASSLGTGRNGNTIYF.

This chain connects TRBV20-1 to TRBJ1-5; D is unresolved. The germline V and J ends were trimmed by 3 bases and 5 bases, with 17 bases remaining between them. The CDR3 consists of 15 residues. Germline loops: CDR1 DFQATT, CDR2 SNEGSKA (reference sequence). The CDR3 DNA reads as TGCAGTGCTAGTGTTTTCCTCCGAGGAGATCAGCCCCAGCATTTT. It translates to CSASVFLRGDQPQHF.

V gene TRBV12-5 combines with J gene TRBJ2-3; tentative D call: TRBD2 (6 bases). This CDR3 is built from 18 residues. V was shortened by 0 bases and J by 2 bases, with 18 bases between the two germline ends. Per germline, CDR1 LGHNT and CDR2 FRNRAP. The CDR3 nucleotides are TGTGCTAGTGGTTTGGTACTTCGGGGGTCCCACCCCACAGATACGCAGTATTTT. As protein: CASGLVLRGSHPTDTQYF.

The chain carries TRBV19 and TRBJ1-2, with no clear D. Germline-derived CDR1 and CDR2 are LNHDA and SQIVND (reference sequence). The CDR3 length is 13 residues. Trimming stripped 5 bases from V and 1 base from J, with 8 bases between. The chain's CDR3 is CASSPRGNYGYTF. The CDR3 region has the DNA TGTGCCAGTAGTCCGCGGGGTAACTATGGCTACACCTTC. The variable domain in full, with the rest retrieved from reference TRBV19 and TRBJ1-2, is DGGITQSPKYLFRKEGQNVTLSCEQNLNHDAMYWYRQDPGQGLRLIYYSQIVNDFQKGDIAEGYSVSREKKESFPLTVTSAQKNPTAFYLCASSPRGNYGYTFGSGTRLTVV.

The chain is built from TRBV25-1 and TRBJ1-2; D is uncertain. This CDR3 region has 13 residues. Germline-derived CDR1 and CDR2 are MGHDK and SYGVNS. The ends were cut back, 5 bases at V and 4 bases at J, with 11 bases in the middle. In nucleotides, the CDR3 is TGTGCCAGCAGTCCCGGGTCGACCTATGGCTACACCTTC. This sequence encodes CASSPGSTYGYTF.

V gene TRBV18 combines with J gene TRBJ1-2; D is perhaps TRBD1 (6 bases). V shed 2 bases and J shed 5 bases, with 24 bases lying between them. CDR1 and CDR2 (germline): KGHSH, LQKENI. This CDR3 region has 18 residues. In DNA, the CDR3 is TGTGCCAGCTCACCAGGGATTGCCTCAGGGGCGTTGGAGTATGGCTACACCTTC. It encodes CASSPGIASGALEYGYTF.

The chain is built from TRBV15 and TRBJ2-7; 7 bases agree with TRBD2. The CDR3 runs 14 residues. The junction had 6 bases not matched to a gene; V was cut back by 2 bases and J by 5 bases. Germline loops: CDR1 LNHNV, CDR2 YYDKDF (reference sequence). The CDR3, as DNA: TGTGCCACCAGCAGACTCGGGGGGAGGAACGAGCAGTACTTC. As protein: CATSRLGGRNEQYF.

V gene TRBV10-3 combines with J gene TRBJ1-1; possible D gene TRBD1, 5 bases. Germline-derived CDR1 and CDR2 are ENHRY and SYGVKD. Trimming took 0 bases from V and 7 from J, leaving 12 bases between them. There are 14 residues in the CDR3. CDR3 sequence (DNA): TGTGCCATCAGTGAGTCGAACCGACAGTTTGAAGCTTTCTTT. It encodes CAISESNRQFEAFF.

This chain uses TRBV6-2 or TRBV6-3 with TRBJ1-5; tentative D call: TRBD1 (6 bases). V was shortened by 6 bases and J by 2 bases, with 17 bases between the two germline ends. The CDR3 length is 16 residues. Per the germline V gene, CDR1 is MNHEY and CDR2 is SVGEGT. The CDR3: CASSLSKTGRNQPQHF. The CDR3, as DNA: TGTGCCAGCAGCCTCTCTAAGACAGGCCGCAATCAGCCCCAGCATTTT.

V usage is TRBV7-3 and J usage is TRBJ2-3; the D is unclear. V lost 1 base and J lost 7, with 9 bases in between. Germline loops: CDR1 SGHTA, CDR2 FQGTGA. The CDR3 length is 13 residues. The CDR3 loop is CASSLIVENTQYF. The CDR3 DNA is TGTGCCAGCAGCTTAATAGTCGAGAATACGCAGTATTTT. Looking up the rest from reference TRBV7-3 and TRBJ2-3 gives the full variable domain: GAGVSQTPSNKVTEKGKYVELRCDPISGHTALYWYRQSLGQGPEFLIYFQGTGAADDSGLPNDRFFAVRPEGSVSTLKIQRTERGDSAVYLCASSLIVENTQYFGPGTRLTVL.

This clone was detected once. The chain carries TRBV7-9 and TRBJ1-6, with D uncertain. This CDR3 spans 14 amino acids. Trimming removed 6 bases at V and 9 bases at J, with 15 bases between. In germline, CDR1 is SEHNR, CDR2 FQNEAQ (reference sequence). The CDR3 spells CASSPLREGSPLHF. The DNA for the CDR3 is TGTGCCAGCAGTCCTCTAAGGGAGGGTTCACCCCTCCACTTT.

The J gene is TRBJ1-5, the V gene TRBV19, with D possibly TRBD1 on 5 matching bases. Germline CDR1 LNHDA, CDR2 SQIVND (reference sequence). The CDR3 is 12 amino acids. Trimming left V 8 bases short and J 9 bases short, with 14 bases between. DNA of the CDR3: TGTGCCAGTCGTGCAGGGATGGCGCCCCAGCATTTT. This codes for CASRAGMAPQHF.

The J gene is TRBJ2-7, the V gene TRBV11-2, with a possible D match to TRBD1 (6 bases). The CDR3 is 17 residues long. Germline V gene sequence: CDR1 SGHAT, CDR2 FQNNGV. V lost 3 bases to trimming and J lost 5 bases, with 23 bases between them. The CDR3, as DNA: TGTGCCAGCAGCTTTTGGTGGGGGACACGATCGATACACGAGCAGTACTTC. Amino acids: CASSFWWGTRSIHEQYF.

This clone was picked up a small number of times. This chain uses TRBV6-1 with TRBJ1-6; TRBD1 might be the D (5 bases). Trimming removed 1 base from V and 5 bases from J, with 9 bases in between. In germline, CDR1 is MNHNS, CDR2 SASEGT. The CDR3 extends over 15 amino acids. The CDR3, as DNA: TGTGCCAGCAGTGAAGGGGTAGGGGATAATTCACCCCTCCACTTT. This sequence encodes CASSEGVGDNSPLHF.

The gene calls are TRBV6-6 and TRBJ1-2, with a possible D match to TRBD1 (5 bases). The V end lost 7 bases, the J end lost 3 bases, and 15 bases lay between the germline ends. This CDR3 region has 14 residues. CDR1 is MNHNY, CDR2 SVGAGI, per germline (reference sequence). CDR3 sequence: CASTAGQDYYGYTF. CDR3 DNA: TGTGCCAGCACCGCAGGGCAAGATTACTATGGCTACACCTTC.

V usage is TRBV5-5 and J usage is TRBJ1-2; D might be TRBD1 (6 bases). Germline assignment: CDR1 SGHKS and CDR2 YYEKEE (reference sequence). The CDR3 is made up of 15 amino acids. V was cut by 2 bases and J by 6 bases, with 17 bases left in between. The CDR3 sequence is CASSFQQGSPNGYTF. CDR3 nucleotides: TGTGCCAGCAGCTTTCAACAGGGTAGCCCAAATGGCTACACCTTC.

A few counts support this clone. This chain uses TRBV15 with TRBJ1-5; D is ambiguous. This CDR3 has 15 residues. Germline values: CDR1 LNHNV, CDR2 YYDKDF (reference sequence). V lost 0 bases to trimming and J lost 6 bases, with 12 bases between them. In DNA form, the CDR3 reads TGTGCCACCAGCAGAGATGCGGGTGTAGGTCAGCCCCAGCATTTT. Translating it yields CATSRDAGVGQPQHF.